The TCR beta chain under discussion was sequenced for a study of T cells after yellow fever vaccination. TCRdb fed the 5' RACE reads into MiXCR, producing one record per CDR3 protein. The table has 250,000 to 400,000 distinct CDR3 sequences, 3.5% to 4.5% seen once. This clonotype has just a few counts. Germline V gives CDR1 LNHDA, CDR2 SQIVND (reference sequence). CDR3 length: 14 amino acids. Trimming pared 3 bases from V and 4 bases from J, leaving 9 bases between. The rearrangement joins TRBV19 to TRBJ2-2; TRBD1 is a possible D gene (6 bases). The sequence came from a man between 18 and 29 years old who received the YFV17D yellow fever vaccine. Specimen: PBMCs, collected 15 days after the yellow fever booster vaccination. The CDR3 loop is CASSIGQSTGELFF. The DNA for the CDR3 is TGTGCCAGTAGTATTGGACAGTCCACCGGGGAGCTGTTTTTT.